This entry lists 23 T cell receptor beta chains sequenced from one sample in a study of shared T cell receptors in the human thymus. Measured with immunoSEQ multiplex PCR; TCRdb has only the in-frame clones, and not every one. The table has some 760,000 clones, approximately 85% seen once; the top ten hold more than 0.01%. These data were likewise used in another study, on human thymus T cells.

Sequenced sample: thymocytes. The source is a girl less than two years old with a congenital heart defect.

The chain couples TRBV28 to TRBJ1-1; D remains unclear. V dropped 5 bases and J dropped 5 bases, with 15 bases sitting between them. Germline CDR1 and CDR2: MDHEN and SYDVKM. The CDR3 has 14 amino acids. Here the CDR3 DNA reads TGTGCCAGCAGTCCCGATAGAATGGTTACTGAAGCTTTCTTT. Translating it yields CASSPDRMVTEAFF. Combining the CDR3 with reference TRBV28 and TRBJ1-1 gives the whole variable domain DVKVTQSSRYLVKRTGEKVFLECVQDMDHENMFWYRQDPGLGLRLIYFSYDVKMKEKGDIPEGYSVSREKKERFSLILESASTNQTSMYLCASSPDRMVTEAFFGQGTRLTVV.

This sequence joins TRBV27 and TRBJ2-5; 7 nucleotides match TRBD1. The CDR3 loop spans 15 amino acids. V lost 0 bases and J lost 5; bases outside the gene matches: 6. Germline V CDR1 and CDR2: MNHEY, SMNVEV (reference sequence). CDR3 nucleotides: TGTGCCAGCAGTTTATCGACAGGGAGTGTGGAGACCCAGTACTTC. This sequence encodes CASSLSTGSVETQYF.

The table lists this clone with a few counts. This chain links TRBV19 with TRBJ2-1; tentatively, D is TRBD2 (5 bases). CDR1 and CDR2 (germline): LNHDA, SQIVND (reference sequence). There are 13 residues in the CDR3. With 10 bases removed from V and 2 bases from J, the gap between germline ends came to 12 bases. Here the CDR3 DNA reads TGTGCCACCAAAGGACTCCCCTACAATGAGCAGTTCTTC. Protein: CATKGLPYNEQFF.

The V and J genes are TRBV5-1 and TRBJ2-2, with D tentatively TRBD2 (6 bases). This CDR3 contains 15 residues. V was clipped by 4 bases and J by 6 bases, with 16 bases between them. The germline V gene encodes CDR1 SGHRS and CDR2 YFSETQ. The CDR3 nucleotides read TGCGCCAGCAGCATCGTACTTCGGGGGTCCGGGGAGCTGTTTTTT. It codes for CASSIVLRGSGELFF.

The chain recombines TRBV14 with TRBJ2-7, with D possibly being TRBD1 (6 bases). This CDR3 contains 16 residues. With 4 bases removed from V and 0 bases from J, the gap between germline ends came to 16 bases. Germline CDR1 SGHDN, CDR2 FVKESK. The CDR3 loop is CASSPRGHPGSYEQYF. In DNA, the CDR3 is TGTGCCAGCAGCCCTAGGGGACACCCAGGCTCCTACGAGCAGTACTTC.

This sequence joins TRBV7-9 and TRBJ2-3; weak D call: TRBD2 (6 bases). Between the trimmed V and J ends, which lost 1 base and 2 bases, there was a span of 10 bases. This CDR3 is 15 amino acids long. Germline values: CDR1 SEHNR, CDR2 FQNEAQ (reference sequence). In nucleotides, the CDR3 is TGTGCCAGCAGCTTAGGCCGGGGGTACACAGATACGCAGTATTTT. Its translation is CASSLGRGYTDTQYF.

The CDR3 region is CASSIDRRDRTSNQPQHF. CDR3 coding DNA: TGTGCCAGTAGTATAGATCGGAGGGACAGGACCAGCAATCAGCCCCAGCATTTT. J is TRBJ1-5 and V is TRBV19; 8 bases match TRBD1. CDR3 length: 18 amino acids. The V gene end was trimmed by 0 bases and the J gene end by 1 base; junction bases not matched to a gene: 8. Per germline, CDR1 LNHDA and CDR2 SQIVND (reference sequence).

This clone was found once. J is TRBJ2-7 and V is TRBV14; possibly TRBD2 for D (6 bases). The CDR3 spans 15 residues. Trimming removed 2 bases at V and 6 bases at J, with 17 bases between. Germline CDR1 and CDR2: SGHDN and FVKESK. This CDR3 reads CASSQTLALPPEQYF. DNA for the CDR3: TGTGCCAGCAGCCAAACACTAGCCCTCCCCCCCGAGCAGTACTTC.

The J gene is TRBJ1-1, the V gene TRBV28; TRBD1 aligns across 9 bases. Germline CDR1 and CDR2: MDHEN and SYDVKM. The length of the CDR3 is 13 residues. J lost 8 bases, V lost 7 bases, and 8 bases had no gene match. The CDR3 sequence is CASTETGGEEAFF. Here the CDR3 DNA reads TGTGCCAGCACCGAAACAGGGGGCGAGGAAGCTTTCTTT.

This clone is a singleton in its sample. The chain combines TRBV10-3 with TRBJ1-1, with 7 bases that match TRBD1. J gave up 5 bases and V 5 bases, and 5 bases lay outside the gene matches. Germline CDR1 is ENHRY and CDR2 is SYGVKD. The length of the CDR3 is 13 residues. The CDR3 nucleotides read TGTGCCATCAGTACAGGGGCCGAGACTGAAGCTTTCTTT. This gives the protein CAISTGAETEAFF.

Here the CDR3 DNA reads TGTGCCAGCAGCTTACAGGAGAGGGTAGGAGACAATGAGCAGTTCTTC. As protein: CASSLQERVGDNEQFF. This sequence joins TRBV11-2 and TRBJ2-1; tentative D call: TRBD2 (5 bases). V gave up 2 bases and J gave up 5 bases, with 16 bases separating them. Per the germline V gene, CDR1 is SGHAT and CDR2 is FQNNGV. CDR3 size: 16 residues.

V gene TRBV28 combines with J gene TRBJ1-4, with 9 bases lining up with TRBD1. With V trimmed by 6 bases and J by 6 bases, 8 bases remained unmatched. This CDR3 contains 15 residues. Germline V lookup: CDR1 MDHEN, CDR2 SYDVKM. CDR3 DNA sequence: TGTGCCAGCAGAAACCGGGACAGGGCTTATGAAAAACTGTTTTTT. Protein sequence: CASRNRDRAYEKLFF.

The CDR3 reads CASGGLAVGMWFF. DNA of the CDR3: TGTGCCAGCGGTGGACTAGCTGTAGGAATGTGGTTCTTC. V gene TRBV28 combines with J gene TRBJ2-1; TRBD2 matches 8 bases. Germline loops: CDR1 MDHEN, CDR2 SYDVKM. The CDR3 runs 13 residues. Trimming at V came to 8 bases and at J to 15 bases, leaving 15 bases not matched to a gene. Full variable domain (missing parts from reference TRBV28 and TRBJ2-1): DVKVTQSSRYLVKRTGEKVFLECVQDMDHENMFWYRQDPGLGLRLIYFSYDVKMKEKGDIPEGYSVSREKKERFSLILESASTNQTSMYLCASGGLAVGMWFFGPGTRLTVL.

The chain combines TRBV19 with TRBJ1-1; D not resolved. The CDR3 runs to 13 residues. The V gene's germline CDR1 is LNHDA and CDR2 SQIVND (reference sequence). V was shortened by 7 bases and J by 4 bases, with 13 bases between the two germline ends. The CDR3 DNA reads TGTGCCAGTATACCTACCGGAGGCACTGAAGCTTTCTTT. Translated: CASIPTGGTEAFF. Supplemented by reference TRBV19 and TRBJ1-1, the full variable domain reads DGGITQSPKYLFRKEGQNVTLSCEQNLNHDAMYWYRQDPGQGLRLIYYSQIVNDFQKGDIAEGYSVSREKKESFPLTVTSAQKNPTAFYLCASIPTGGTEAFFGQGTRLTVV.

This clone was picked up one time. The rearrangement links TRBV15 to TRBJ2-1; 13 bases are a match to TRBD2. This CDR3 has 16 residues. In germline, CDR1 is LNHNV, CDR2 YYDKDF (reference sequence). V was clipped by 5 bases and J by 9 bases; unmatched bases: 10. The CDR3 sequence is CATSAQTSGGSCEQFF. CDR3 bases: TGTGCCACCAGCGCCCAGACTAGCGGGGGGTCATGTGAGCAGTTCTTC.

The V and J genes are TRBV13 and TRBJ2-5, with D possibly being TRBD2 (5 bases). The CDR3 is 15 residues long. V lost 5 bases and J 1 base, leaving 14 bases between the germline ends. Germline CDR1 and CDR2: PRHDT and FYEKMQ (reference sequence). The CDR3 DNA is TGTGCCAGCAGCGATGAGCGGTACCTCCAAGAGACCCAGTACTTC. Residues: CASSDERYLQETQYF.

V gene TRBV7-8 combines with J gene TRBJ2-7; D is unresolved. V was trimmed by 2 bases and J by 0 bases, leaving 11 bases between them. The germline V gene has CDR1 SGHVS and CDR2 FQNEAQ. The CDR3 length is 15 residues. CDR3 sequence (DNA): TGTGCCAGCAGCTTACAGACGGCTAGCTCCTACGAGCAGTACTTC. This encodes CASSLQTASSYEQYF.

The table lists this clone with a few counts. The chain links TRBV9 to TRBJ2-3; 7 nucleotides line up with TRBD1. CDR3 size: 17 residues. V dropped 2 bases and J dropped 0; count of bases not matched to a gene: 9. Germline V gene data show CDR1 as SGDLS and CDR2 as YYNGEE. CDR3 in DNA: TGTGCCAGCAGCGTTTCCGGACAGGCATCTAGCACAGATACGCAGTATTTT. Its translation is CASSVSGQASSTDTQYF.

The V call is TRBV5-5, the J call TRBJ2-7, with D perhaps matching TRBD1 (5 bases). The V end lost 1 base, the J end lost 5 bases, and 10 bases lay between the germline ends. Germline V gene sequence: CDR1 SGHKS, CDR2 YYEKEE (reference sequence). This CDR3 spans 13 amino acids. The CDR3 is CASSLLGQDEQYF. CDR3 nucleotide sequence: TGTGCCAGCAGCTTGTTGGGGCAGGACGAGCAGTACTTC.

V gene TRBV4-1 combines with J gene TRBJ2-1, with 7 bases that match TRBD2. This CDR3 has 16 amino acids. With V trimmed by 3 bases and J by 2 bases, 7 bases remained unmatched. CDR1 and CDR2 (germline): MGHRA, YSYEKL. DNA of the CDR3: TGCGCCAGCAGCCAGGACAAGCGGGGAACCTACAATGAGCAGTTCTTC. This gives the protein CASSQDKRGTYNEQFF.

The chain is built from TRBV30 and TRBJ1-4; the D gene is possibly TRBD1 (5 bases). The CDR3 spans 14 residues. Germline-derived CDR1 and CDR2 are GTSNPN and SVGIG (reference sequence). Trimming took off 0 bases at V and 8 bases at J, with 13 bases between the two ends. CDR3 DNA sequence: TGTGCCTGGAGTGTACAGGCAGCAAGGGAAAAACTGTTTTTT. Amino acid sequence: CAWSVQAAREKLFF.

This clone was recorded a few times. V usage is TRBV29-1 and J usage is TRBJ2-1; D is possibly TRBD2 (6 bases). With 2 bases removed from V and 8 bases from J, the gap between germline ends came to 25 bases. This CDR3 comprises 17 residues. Looked up from germline, CDR1 is SQVTM and CDR2 is ANQGSEA. The DNA for the CDR3 is TGCAGCGTTGAATGGGCCGGAACTAGCTGTCATACGGATGAGCAGTTCTTC. Its translation is CSVEWAGTSCHTDEQFF.

This chain connects TRBV19 to TRBJ1-5; D unresolved. This CDR3 has 15 amino acids. V shed 6 bases and J shed 6 bases, with 18 bases lying between them. Germline V gives CDR1 LNHDA, CDR2 SQIVND (reference sequence). DNA for the CDR3: TGTGCCAGTAGCCCCCCCCGGGTAAAAGGTCAGCCCCAGCATTTT. Residues: CASSPPRVKGQPQHF.